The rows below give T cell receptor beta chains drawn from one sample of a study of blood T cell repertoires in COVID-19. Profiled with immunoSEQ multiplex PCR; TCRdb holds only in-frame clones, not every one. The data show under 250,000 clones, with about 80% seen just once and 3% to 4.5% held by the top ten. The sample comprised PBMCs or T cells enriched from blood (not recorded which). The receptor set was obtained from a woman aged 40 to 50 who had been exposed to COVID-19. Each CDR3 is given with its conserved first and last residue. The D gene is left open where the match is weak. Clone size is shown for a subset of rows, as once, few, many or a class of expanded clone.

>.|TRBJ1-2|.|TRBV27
TGTGCCAGCAGTGCGGAGGGGTCTGGGTATGGCTACACCTTC
CASSAEGSGYGYTF
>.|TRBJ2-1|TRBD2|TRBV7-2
TGTGCCAGCAGCTCGGTTAGCGGGGGGGCATATGAGCAGTTCTTC
CASSSVSGGAYEQFF
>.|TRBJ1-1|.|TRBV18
TGTGCCAGCTCACCCCCAAGCGACAGAGGAGCTTTCTTT
CASSPPSDRGAFF
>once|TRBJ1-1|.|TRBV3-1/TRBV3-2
TGTGCCAGCAGCCAACAGGGAGGGGATACTGAAGCTTTCTTT
CASSQQGGDTEAFF
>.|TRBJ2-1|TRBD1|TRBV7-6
TGTGCCAGCAGCTTAGCCGGACAGGGGGCGATACTTACAGATGAGCAGTTCTTC
CASSLAGQGAILTDEQFF
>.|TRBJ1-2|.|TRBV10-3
TGTGCCATCAGTGATAGTGAGGACTATGGCTACACCTTC
CAISDSEDYGYTF
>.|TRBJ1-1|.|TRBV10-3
TGTGCCATCAGTCCCGGCGACCCAAGCGCTGAAGCTTTCTTT
CAISPGDPSAEAFF
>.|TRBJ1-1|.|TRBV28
TGTGCCAGCAGTTTATCTGTGAACACTGAAGCTTTCTTT
CASSLSVNTEAFF
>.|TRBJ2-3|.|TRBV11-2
TGTGCCAGCAGCTTAGGGACTACCTCCGATACGCAGTATTTT
CASSLGTTSDTQYF
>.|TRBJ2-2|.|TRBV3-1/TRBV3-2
TGTGCCAGCAGCCAAGAGGGCCACACCGGGGAGCTGTTTTTT
CASSQEGHTGELFF
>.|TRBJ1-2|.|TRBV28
TGTGCCAGCAGTTTCGGGGGGGGCAGCTATGGCTACACCTTC
CASSFGGGSYGYTF
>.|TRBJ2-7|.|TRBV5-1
TGCGCCAGCAGCTTGGCTGTCGGAAGAACGGGTGAGCAGTACTTC
CASSLAVGRTGEQYF
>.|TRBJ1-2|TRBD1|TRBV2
TGTGCCAGCAGGCGGACAGGGACGAACTATGGCTACACCTTC
CASRRTGTNYGYTF
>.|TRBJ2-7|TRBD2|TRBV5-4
TGTGCCAGCAGCCCGCTAGCGGGGGCGCCTTACGAGCAGTACTTC
CASSPLAGAPYEQYF
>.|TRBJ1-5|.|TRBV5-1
TGCGCCAGCAATGAGGGGACACCTAATCAGCCCCAGCATTTT
CASNEGTPNQPQHF
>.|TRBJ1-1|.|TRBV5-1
TGCGCCAGCAGCTTGGGGCTCTTGAACACTGAAGCTTTCTTT
CASSLGLLNTEAFF
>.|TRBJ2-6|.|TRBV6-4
TGTGCCAGCAGCCCAACCAGGCAGGCTCGCTCTGGGGCCAACGTCCTGACTTTC
CASSPTRQARSGANVLTF
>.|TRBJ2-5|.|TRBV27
TGTGCCAGCAGTTTCGGGCAGGGCTGGACCCAGTACTTC
CASSFGQGWTQYF
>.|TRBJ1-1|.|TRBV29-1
TGCAGCGCTATAAGTCCCGGGGATGAAGCTTTCTTT
CSAISPGDEAFF
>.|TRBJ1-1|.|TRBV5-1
TGCGCCAGCAGCTTGGTGTCAGGAGGGCTCACTGAAGCTTTCTTT
CASSLVSGGLTEAFF
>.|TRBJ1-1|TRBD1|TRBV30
TGTGCCTGGAGAGGTGACAGGGTTGAAGCTTTCTTT
CAWRGDRVEAFF
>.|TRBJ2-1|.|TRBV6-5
TGTGCCAGCAGTTACTCCGGCGGATACAATGAGCAGTTCTTC
CASSYSGGYNEQFF